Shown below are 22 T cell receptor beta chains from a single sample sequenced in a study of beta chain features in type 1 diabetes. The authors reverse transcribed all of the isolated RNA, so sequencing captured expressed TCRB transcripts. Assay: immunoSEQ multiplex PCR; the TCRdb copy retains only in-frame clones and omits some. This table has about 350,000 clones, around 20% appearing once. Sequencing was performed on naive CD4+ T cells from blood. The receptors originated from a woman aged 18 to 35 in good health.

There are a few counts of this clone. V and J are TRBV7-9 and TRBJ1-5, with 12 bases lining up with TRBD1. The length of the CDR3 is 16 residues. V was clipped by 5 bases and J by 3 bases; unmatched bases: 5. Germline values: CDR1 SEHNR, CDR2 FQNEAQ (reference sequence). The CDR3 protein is CASSPGTGGDNQPQHF. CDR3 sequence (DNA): TGTGCCAGCAGCCCCGGGACAGGGGGCGACAATCAGCCCCAGCATTTT.

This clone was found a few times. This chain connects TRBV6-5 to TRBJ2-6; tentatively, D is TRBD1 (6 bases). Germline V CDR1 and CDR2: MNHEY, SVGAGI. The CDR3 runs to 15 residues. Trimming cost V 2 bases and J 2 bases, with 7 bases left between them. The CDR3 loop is CASSYHRAGANVLTF. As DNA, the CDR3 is TGTGCCAGCAGTTACCACAGGGCTGGGGCCAACGTCCTGACTTTC.

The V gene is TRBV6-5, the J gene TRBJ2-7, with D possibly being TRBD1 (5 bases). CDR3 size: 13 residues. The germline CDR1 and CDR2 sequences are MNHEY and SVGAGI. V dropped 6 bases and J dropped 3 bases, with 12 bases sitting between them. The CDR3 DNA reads TGTGCCAGCAGCAGAGACAGTTTCTACGAGCAGTACTTC. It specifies CASSRDSFYEQYF.

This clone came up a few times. The chain's CDR3 is CASSLQQNTEAFF. The CDR3 region has the DNA TGTGCCAGCAGCTTACAACAGAACACTGAAGCTTTCTTT. V is TRBV7-2 and J is TRBJ1-1; D ambiguous. Per the germline V gene, CDR1 is SGHTA and CDR2 is FQGNSA. The CDR3 runs to 13 residues. Trimming left V 2 bases short and J 1 base short, with 5 bases between.

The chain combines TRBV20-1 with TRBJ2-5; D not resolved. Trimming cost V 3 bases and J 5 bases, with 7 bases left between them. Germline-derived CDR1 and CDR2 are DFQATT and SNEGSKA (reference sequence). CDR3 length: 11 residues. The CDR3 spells CSASPRETQYF. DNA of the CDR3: TGCAGTGCTAGTCCCAGGGAGACCCAGTACTTC.

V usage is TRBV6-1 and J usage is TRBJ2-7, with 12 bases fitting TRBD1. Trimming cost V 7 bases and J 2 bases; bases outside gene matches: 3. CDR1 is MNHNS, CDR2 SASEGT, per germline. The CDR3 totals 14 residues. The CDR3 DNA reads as TGTGCCAGCAACCGGGACAGGGGGCCCTACGAGCAGTACTTC. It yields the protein CASNRDRGPYEQYF.

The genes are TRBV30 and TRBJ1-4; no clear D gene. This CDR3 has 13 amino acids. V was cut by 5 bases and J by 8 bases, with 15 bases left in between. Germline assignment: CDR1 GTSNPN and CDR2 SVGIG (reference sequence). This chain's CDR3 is CAWQREAGEKLFF. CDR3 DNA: TGTGCCTGGCAGAGGGAAGCAGGCGAAAAACTGTTTTTT.

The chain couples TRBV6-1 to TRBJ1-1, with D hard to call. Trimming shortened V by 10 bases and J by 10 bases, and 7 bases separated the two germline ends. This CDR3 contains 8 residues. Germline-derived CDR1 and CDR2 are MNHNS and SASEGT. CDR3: CATEGAFF. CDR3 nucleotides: TGTGCCACGGAGGGAGCTTTCTTT.

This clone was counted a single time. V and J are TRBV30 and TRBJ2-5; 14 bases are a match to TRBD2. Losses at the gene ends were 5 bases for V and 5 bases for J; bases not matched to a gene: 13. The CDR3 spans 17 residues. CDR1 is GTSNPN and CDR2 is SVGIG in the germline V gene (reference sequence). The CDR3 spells CAWGGVTSGRDSETQYF. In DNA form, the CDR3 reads TGTGCCTGGGGGGGGGTGACTAGCGGGAGGGACAGCGAGACCCAGTACTTC.

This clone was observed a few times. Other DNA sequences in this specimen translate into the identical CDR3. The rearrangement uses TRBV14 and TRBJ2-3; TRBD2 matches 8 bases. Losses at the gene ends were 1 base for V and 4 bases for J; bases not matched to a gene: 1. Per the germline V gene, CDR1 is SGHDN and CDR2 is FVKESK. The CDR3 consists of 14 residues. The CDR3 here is CASSQGLAPDTQYF. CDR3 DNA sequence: TGTGCCAGCAGCCAAGGACTAGCGCCAGATACGCAGTATTTT.

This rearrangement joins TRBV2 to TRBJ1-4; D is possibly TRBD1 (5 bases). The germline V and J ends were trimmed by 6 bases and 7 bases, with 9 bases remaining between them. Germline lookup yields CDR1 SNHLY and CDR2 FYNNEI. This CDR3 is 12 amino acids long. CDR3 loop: CASSADSEKLFF. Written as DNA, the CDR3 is TGTGCCAGCAGCGCCGACAGTGAAAAACTGTTTTTT.

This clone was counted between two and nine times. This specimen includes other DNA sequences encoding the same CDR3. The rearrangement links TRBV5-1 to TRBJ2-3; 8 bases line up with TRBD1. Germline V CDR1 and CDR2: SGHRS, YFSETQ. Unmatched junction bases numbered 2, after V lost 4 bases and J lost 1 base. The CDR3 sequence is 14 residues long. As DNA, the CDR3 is TGCGCCAGCAGCCCGGACAGGGGCACAGATACGCAGTATTTT. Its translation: CASSPDRGTDTQYF.

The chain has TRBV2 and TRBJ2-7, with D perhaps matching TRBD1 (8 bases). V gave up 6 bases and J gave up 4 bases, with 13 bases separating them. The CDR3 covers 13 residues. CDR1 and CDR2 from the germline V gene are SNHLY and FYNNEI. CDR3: CASRDREGYEQYF. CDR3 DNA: TGTGCCAGCAGGGACAGGGAGGGGTACGAGCAGTACTTC.

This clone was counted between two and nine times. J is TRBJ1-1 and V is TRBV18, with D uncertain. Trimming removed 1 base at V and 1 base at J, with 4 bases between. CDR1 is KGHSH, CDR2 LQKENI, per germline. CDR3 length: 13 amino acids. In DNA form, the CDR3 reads TGTGCCAGCTCACCACAACAGAACACTGAAGCTTTCTTT. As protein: CASSPQQNTEAFF.

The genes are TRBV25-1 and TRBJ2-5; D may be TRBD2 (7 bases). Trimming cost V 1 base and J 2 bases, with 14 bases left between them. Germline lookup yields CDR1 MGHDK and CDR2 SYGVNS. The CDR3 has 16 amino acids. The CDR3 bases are TGTGCCAGCAGTGAATGGGTGGGGGGGCGGCAAGAGACCCAGTACTTC. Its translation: CASSEWVGGRQETQYF.

The CDR3 DNA reads TGTGCCAGCAGCCGACAAACGCAATCCTACGAGCAGTACTTC. Its translation is CASSRQTQSYEQYF. The V gene is TRBV6-1, the J gene TRBJ2-7, with D hard to call. The V end lost 6 bases, the J end lost 1 base, and 13 bases lay between the germline ends. The germline V gene has CDR1 MNHNS and CDR2 SASEGT. The CDR3 contains 14 residues.

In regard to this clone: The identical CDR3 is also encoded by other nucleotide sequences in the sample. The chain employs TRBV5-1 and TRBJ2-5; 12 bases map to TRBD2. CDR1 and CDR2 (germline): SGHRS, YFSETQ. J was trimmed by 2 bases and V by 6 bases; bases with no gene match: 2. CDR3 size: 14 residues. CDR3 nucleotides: TGCGCCAGCACAGGACTAGCGGGACAAGAGACCCAGTACTTC. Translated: CASTGLAGQETQYF.

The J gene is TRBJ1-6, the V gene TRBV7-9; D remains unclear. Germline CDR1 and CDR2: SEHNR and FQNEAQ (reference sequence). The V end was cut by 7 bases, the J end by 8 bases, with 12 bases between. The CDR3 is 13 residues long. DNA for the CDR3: TGTGCCAGCACCCTGGGAGGGCATTCACCCCTCCACTTT. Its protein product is CASTLGGHSPLHF.

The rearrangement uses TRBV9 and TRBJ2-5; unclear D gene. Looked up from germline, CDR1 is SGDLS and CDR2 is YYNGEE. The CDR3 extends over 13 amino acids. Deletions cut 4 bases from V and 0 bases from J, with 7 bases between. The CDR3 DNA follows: TGTGCCAGCAGCTTATTGTACCAAGAGACCCAGTACTTC. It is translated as CASSLLYQETQYF. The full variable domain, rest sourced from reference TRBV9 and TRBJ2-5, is DSGVTQTPKHLITATGQRVTLRCSPRSGDLSVYWYQQSLDQGLQFLIQYYNGEERAKGNILERFSAQQFPDLHSELNLSSLELGDSALYFCASSLLYQETQYFGPGTRLLVL.

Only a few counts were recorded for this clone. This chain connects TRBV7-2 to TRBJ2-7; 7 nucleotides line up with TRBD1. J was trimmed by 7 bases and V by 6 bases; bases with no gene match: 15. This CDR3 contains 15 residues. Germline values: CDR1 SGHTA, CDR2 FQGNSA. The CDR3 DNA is TGTGCCAGCAGGGCCTCGGGACAGAGGTCTGGGGAGCAGTACTTC. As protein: CASRASGQRSGEQYF.

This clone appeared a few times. The CDR3 DNA is TGTGCCAGCAGTTGGACTAGCGGGAGAGGTGACGAGACCCAGTACTTC. Translation: CASSWTSGRGDETQYF. The chain has TRBV6-5 and TRBJ2-5; TRBD2 agrees at 13 bases. Germline trimming cut 4 bases from V and 5 bases from J; bases unmatched to any gene: 7. CDR1 is MNHEY, CDR2 SVGAGI, per germline. This CDR3 has 16 residues.

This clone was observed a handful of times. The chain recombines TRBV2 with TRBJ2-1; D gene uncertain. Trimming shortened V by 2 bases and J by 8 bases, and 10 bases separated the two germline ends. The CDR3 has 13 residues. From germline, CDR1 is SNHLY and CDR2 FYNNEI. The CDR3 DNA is TGTGCCAGCAGTGAAATAAGCCGCGATGAGCAGTTCTTC. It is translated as CASSEISRDEQFF.